Listed below are T cell receptor beta chains from one sample, sequenced in a study of CD8 T cells in ankylosing spondylitis. TCRdb analysed the 5' RACE reads with MiXCR anew, one entry per CDR3 protein. This table has around 440,000 distinct CDR3 sequences, roughly 17% appearing once. The sequenced sample consisted of blood, either unsorted or a sorted T cell fraction (not recorded which). Receptor source: a male donor with ankylosing spondylitis. Both conserved end residues are trimmed from each CDR3. Size is stated for part of the rows, as once, few or many counts, or as a class when the clone is expanded.

j_gene: TRBJ2-2; abundance: few; v_gene: TRBV7-3; CDR3aa: ASSLNRGYGSPGELF
j_gene: TRBJ1-2; abundance: -; v_gene: TRBV12-3/TRBV12-4; CDR3aa: ASGGGTGHYGYT
j_gene: TRBJ2-7; abundance: many; v_gene: TRBV12-3/TRBV12-4; CDR3aa: ASSLESRVDEQY
j_gene: TRBJ2-7; abundance: once; v_gene: TRBV7-2; CDR3aa: ASSSSTGRYEQY
j_gene: TRBJ1-5; abundance: few; v_gene: TRBV12-3/TRBV12-4; CDR3aa: ASRETGTGNQPQH
j_gene: TRBJ2-7; abundance: -; v_gene: TRBV7-2; CDR3aa: ASSLAGGRSSYEQY
j_gene: TRBJ2-5; abundance: few; v_gene: TRBV7-6; CDR3aa: ASSSAAHRKGETQY
j_gene: TRBJ2-1; abundance: few; v_gene: TRBV20-1; CDR3aa: SARRRGDLDEQF
j_gene: TRBJ2-3; abundance: -; v_gene: TRBV7-9; CDR3aa: ASSLRAGPTDTQY
j_gene: TRBJ2-1; abundance: few; v_gene: TRBV6-1; CDR3aa: ASSRKLAGEYEQF
j_gene: TRBJ1-4; abundance: -; v_gene: TRBV10-3; CDR3aa: AISEPDRGKLF
j_gene: TRBJ2-7; abundance: few; v_gene: TRBV20-1; CDR3aa: SARDSQGSAFEQY
j_gene: TRBJ1-5; abundance: few; v_gene: TRBV11-2; CDR3aa: ASSLDPPGLGNQPQH
j_gene: TRBJ2-1; abundance: many; v_gene: TRBV5-1; CDR3aa: ASSLTGLGINEQF